This entry concerns a single T cell receptor (beta chain). Its antigen is unknown. This sample was taken from a study of CXCR3-negative and CXCR3-positive naive CD8 T cells. Study-level points and caveats: In CXCR3-positive naive cells, the TRB CDR3s were more hydrophobic than in CXCR3-negative naive cells.

TRB cDNA was prepared as libraries by UMI-labeled 5' RACE. Reprocessing the 5' RACE reads, TCRdb reports a single entry for every CDR3 protein and omits DNA. The sample table includes roughly 93,000 distinct CDR3 sequences. Looked up from germline, CDR1 is GTSNPN and CDR2 is SVGIG (reference sequence). This CDR3 region has 13 residues. The TCR comes from a human donor in good health. Some clones in this sample may be carry-over from other donors' samples. The chain is built from TRBV30 and TRBJ2-7. Sequencing was performed on naive CXCR3+ CD8+ T cells from blood. As to subset: CD45RO-CCR7+CD27+CD95- naive CD8+ T cells expressing CXCR3 (TNR3+). Here the CDR3 reads CAWSVGETYEQYF. Together with reference TRBV30 and TRBJ2-7, the CDR3 gives the full variable domain: SQTIHQWPATLVQPVGSPLSLECTVEGTSNPNLYWYRQAAGRGLQLLFYSVGIGQISSEVPQNLSASRPQDRQFILSSKKLLLSDSGFYLCAWSVGETYEQYFGPGTRLTVT.